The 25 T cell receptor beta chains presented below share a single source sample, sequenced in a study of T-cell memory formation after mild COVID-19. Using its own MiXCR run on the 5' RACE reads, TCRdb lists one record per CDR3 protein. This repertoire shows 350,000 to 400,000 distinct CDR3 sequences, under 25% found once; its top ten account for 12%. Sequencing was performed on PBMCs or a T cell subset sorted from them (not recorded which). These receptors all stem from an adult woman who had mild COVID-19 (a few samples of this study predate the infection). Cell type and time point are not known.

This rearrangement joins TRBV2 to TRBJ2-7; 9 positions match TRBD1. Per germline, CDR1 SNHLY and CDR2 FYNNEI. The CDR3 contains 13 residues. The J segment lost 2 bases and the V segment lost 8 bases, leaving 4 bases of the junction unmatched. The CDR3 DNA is TGTGCCAGCGGATGGACAGGGGCCTACGAGCAGTACTTC. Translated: CASGWTGAYEQYF.

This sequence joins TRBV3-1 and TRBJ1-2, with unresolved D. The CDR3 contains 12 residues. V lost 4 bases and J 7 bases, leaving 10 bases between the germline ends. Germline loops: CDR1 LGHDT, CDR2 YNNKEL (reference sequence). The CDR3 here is CASSLRQSGYTF. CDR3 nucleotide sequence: TGTGCCAGCAGCCTGCGCCAGAGTGGCTACACCTTC.

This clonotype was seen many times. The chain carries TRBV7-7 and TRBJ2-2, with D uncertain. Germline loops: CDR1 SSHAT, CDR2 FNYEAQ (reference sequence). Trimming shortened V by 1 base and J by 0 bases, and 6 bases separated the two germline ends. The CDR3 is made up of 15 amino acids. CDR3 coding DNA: TGTGCCAGCAGCTTAGGGCTAGCGAACACCGGGGAGCTGTTTTTT. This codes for CASSLGLANTGELFF.

The CDR3 region is CATSDLSPLSEETQYF. The CDR3 coding sequence is TGTGCCACCAGTGATTTGTCACCGTTATCAGAAGAGACCCAGTACTTC. V and J are TRBV24-1 and TRBJ2-5, with D uncertain. The germline gives CDR1 KGHDR, CDR2 SFDVKD. The CDR3 is 16 amino acids. V was cut by 0 bases and J by 3 bases, with 13 bases left in between.

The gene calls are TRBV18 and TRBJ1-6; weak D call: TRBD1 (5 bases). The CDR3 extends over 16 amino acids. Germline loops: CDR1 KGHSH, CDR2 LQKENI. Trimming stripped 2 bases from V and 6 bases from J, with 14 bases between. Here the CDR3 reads CASSPTPGISNSPLHF. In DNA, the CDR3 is TGTGCCAGCTCACCAACACCAGGGATTTCTAATTCACCCCTCCACTTT.

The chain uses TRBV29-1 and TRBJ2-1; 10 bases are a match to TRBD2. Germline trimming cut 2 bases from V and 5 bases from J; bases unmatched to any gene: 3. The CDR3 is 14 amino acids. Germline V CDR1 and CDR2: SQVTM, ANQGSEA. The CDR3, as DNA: TGCAGCGTTGAACTAGCGGGGGACCACAATGAGCAGTTCTTC. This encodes CSVELAGDHNEQFF.

The CDR3 region has the DNA TGTGCCAGCAGCCAATCAGGGAGTCAGCCCCAGCATTTT. It yields the protein CASSQSGSQPQHF. This chain connects TRBV3-1 to TRBJ1-5, with D possibly being TRBD1 (5 bases). CDR1 is LGHDT and CDR2 is YNNKEL in the germline V gene (reference sequence). The length of the CDR3 is 13 residues. V dropped 2 bases and J dropped 6 bases, with 8 bases sitting between them.

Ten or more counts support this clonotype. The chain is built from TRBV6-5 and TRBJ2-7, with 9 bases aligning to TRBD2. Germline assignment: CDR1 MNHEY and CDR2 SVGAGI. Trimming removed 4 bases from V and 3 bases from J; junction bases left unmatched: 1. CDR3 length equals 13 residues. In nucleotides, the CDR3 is TGTGCCAGCAGTTCAGCGGGGGGCTACGAGCAGTACTTC. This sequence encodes CASSSAGGYEQYF.

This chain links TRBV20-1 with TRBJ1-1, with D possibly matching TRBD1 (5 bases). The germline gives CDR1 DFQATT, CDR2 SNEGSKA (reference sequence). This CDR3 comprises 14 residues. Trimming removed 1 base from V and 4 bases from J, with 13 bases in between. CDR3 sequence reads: CSARAFGGGTEAFF. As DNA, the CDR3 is TGCAGTGCTAGAGCTTTCGGCGGGGGCACTGAAGCTTTCTTT.

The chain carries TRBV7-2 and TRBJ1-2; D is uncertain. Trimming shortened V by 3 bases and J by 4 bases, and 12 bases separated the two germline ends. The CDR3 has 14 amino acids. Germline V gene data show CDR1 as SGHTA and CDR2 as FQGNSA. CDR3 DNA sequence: TGTGCCAGCAGCTTGCCATCTGGGATCTATGGCTACACCTTC. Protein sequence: CASSLPSGIYGYTF. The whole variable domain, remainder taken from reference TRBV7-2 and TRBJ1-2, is GAGVSQSPSNKVTEKGKDVELRCDPISGHTALYWYRQSLGQGLEFLIYFQGNSAPDKSGLPSDRFSAERTGGSVSTLTIQRTQQEDSAVYLCASSLPSGIYGYTFGSGTRLTVV.

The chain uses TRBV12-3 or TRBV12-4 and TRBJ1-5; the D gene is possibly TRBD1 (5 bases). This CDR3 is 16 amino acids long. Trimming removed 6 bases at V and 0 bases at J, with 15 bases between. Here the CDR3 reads CASSLAHGGSNQPQHF. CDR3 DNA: TGTGCCAGCAGCCTCGCCCACGGGGGTAGCAATCAGCCCCAGCATTTT.

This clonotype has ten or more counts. The CDR3, as DNA: TGTGCCATCAGTGAGACAGTGAACACTGAAGCTTTCTTT. It translates to CAISETVNTEAFF. The chain employs TRBV10-3 and TRBJ1-1; D ambiguous. From germline, CDR1 is ENHRY and CDR2 SYGVKD. The ends were cut back, 2 bases at V and 0 bases at J, with 4 bases in the middle. The CDR3 is made up of 13 amino acids.

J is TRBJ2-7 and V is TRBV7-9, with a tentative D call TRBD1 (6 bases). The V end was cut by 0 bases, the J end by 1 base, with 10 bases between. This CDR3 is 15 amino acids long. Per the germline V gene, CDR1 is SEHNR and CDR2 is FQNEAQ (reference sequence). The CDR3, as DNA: TGTGCCAGCAGCTTAGCGAGGCAGGGGTCCTACGAGCAGTACTTC. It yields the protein CASSLARQGSYEQYF.

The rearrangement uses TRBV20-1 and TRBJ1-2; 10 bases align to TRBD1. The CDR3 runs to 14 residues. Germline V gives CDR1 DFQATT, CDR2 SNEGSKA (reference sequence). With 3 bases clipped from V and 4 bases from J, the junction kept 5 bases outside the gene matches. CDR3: CSARRQGAGYGYTF. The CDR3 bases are TGCAGTGCTAGGAGACAGGGGGCAGGCTATGGCTACACCTTC.

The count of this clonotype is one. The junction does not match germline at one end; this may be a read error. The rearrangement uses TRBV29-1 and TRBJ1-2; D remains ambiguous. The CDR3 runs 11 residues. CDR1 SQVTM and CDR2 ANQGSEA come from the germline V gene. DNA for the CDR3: TGCAGCGGTGGAGAGACCTATGGCCACACCTTC. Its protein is CSGGETYGHTF.

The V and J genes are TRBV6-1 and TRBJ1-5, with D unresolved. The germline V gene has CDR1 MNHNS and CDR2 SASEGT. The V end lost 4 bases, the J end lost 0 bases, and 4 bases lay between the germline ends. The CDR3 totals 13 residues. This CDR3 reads CASSGNSNQPQHF. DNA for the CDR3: TGTGCCAGCAGTGGCAATAGCAATCAGCCCCAGCATTTT.

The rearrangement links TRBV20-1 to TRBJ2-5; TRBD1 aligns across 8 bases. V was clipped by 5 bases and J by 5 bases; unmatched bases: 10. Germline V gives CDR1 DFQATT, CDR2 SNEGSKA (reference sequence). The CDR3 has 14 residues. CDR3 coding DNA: TGCAGTGCTCGTGGGGACAGGTTGAGGGAGACCCAGTACTTC. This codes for CSARGDRLRETQYF.

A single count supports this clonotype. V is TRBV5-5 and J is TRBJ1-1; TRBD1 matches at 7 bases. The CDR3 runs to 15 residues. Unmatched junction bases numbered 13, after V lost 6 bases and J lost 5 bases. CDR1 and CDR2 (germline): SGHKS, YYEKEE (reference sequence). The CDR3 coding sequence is TGTGCCAGCATCGAGGGGGCCGGGTGGGGTACTGAAGCTTTCTTT. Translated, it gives CASIEGAGWGTEAFF.

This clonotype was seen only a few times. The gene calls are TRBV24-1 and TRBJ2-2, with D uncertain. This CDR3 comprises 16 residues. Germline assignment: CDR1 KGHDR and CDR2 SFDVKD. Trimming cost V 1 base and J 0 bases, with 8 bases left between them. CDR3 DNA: TGTGCCACCAGTGATTTTTACTACCCGAACACCGGGGAGCTGTTTTTT. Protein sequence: CATSDFYYPNTGELFF.

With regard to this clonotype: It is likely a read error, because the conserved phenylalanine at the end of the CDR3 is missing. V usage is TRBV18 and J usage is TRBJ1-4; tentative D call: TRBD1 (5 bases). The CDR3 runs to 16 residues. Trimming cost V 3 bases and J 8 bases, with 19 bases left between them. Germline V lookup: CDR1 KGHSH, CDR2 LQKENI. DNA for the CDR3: TGTGCCAGCTCACCGACGGCGGGGGAAATGGCAGAAAAACTGTTTCTT. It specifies CASSPTAGEMAEKLFL.

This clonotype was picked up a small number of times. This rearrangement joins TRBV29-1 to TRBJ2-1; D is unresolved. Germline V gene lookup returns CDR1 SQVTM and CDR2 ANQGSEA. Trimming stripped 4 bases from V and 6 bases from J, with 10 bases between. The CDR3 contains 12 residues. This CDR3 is CSVVIFPNEQFF. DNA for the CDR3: TGCAGCGTTGTCATCTTTCCCAATGAGCAGTTCTTC.

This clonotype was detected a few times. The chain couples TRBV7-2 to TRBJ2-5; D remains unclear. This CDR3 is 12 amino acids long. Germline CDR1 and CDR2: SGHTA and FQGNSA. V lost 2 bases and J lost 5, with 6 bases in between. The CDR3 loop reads CASSLLWETQYF. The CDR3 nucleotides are TGTGCCAGCAGCTTATTGTGGGAGACCCAGTACTTC.

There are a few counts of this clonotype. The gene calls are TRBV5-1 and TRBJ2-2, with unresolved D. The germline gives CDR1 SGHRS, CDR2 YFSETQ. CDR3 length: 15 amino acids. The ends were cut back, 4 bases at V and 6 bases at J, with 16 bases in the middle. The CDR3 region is CASSITGSLAGELFF. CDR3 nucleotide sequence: TGCGCCAGCAGCATTACCGGGTCCTTGGCCGGGGAGCTGTTTTTT.

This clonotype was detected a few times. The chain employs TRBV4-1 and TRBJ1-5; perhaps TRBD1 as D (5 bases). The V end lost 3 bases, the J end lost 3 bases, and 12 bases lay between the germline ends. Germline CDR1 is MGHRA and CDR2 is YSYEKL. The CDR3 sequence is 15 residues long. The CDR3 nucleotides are TGCGCCAGCAGCCAGGATTTGACAGTCAATCAGCCCCAGCATTTT. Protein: CASSQDLTVNQPQHF.

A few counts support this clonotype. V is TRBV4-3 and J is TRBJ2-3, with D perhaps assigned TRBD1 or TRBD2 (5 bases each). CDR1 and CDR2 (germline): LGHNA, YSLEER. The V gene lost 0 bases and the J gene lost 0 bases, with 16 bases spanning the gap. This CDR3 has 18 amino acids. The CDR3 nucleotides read TGCGCCAGCAGCCAAGATCCCGGGACCCTACTTAGCACAGATACGCAGTATTTT. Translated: CASSQDPGTLLSTDTQYF.